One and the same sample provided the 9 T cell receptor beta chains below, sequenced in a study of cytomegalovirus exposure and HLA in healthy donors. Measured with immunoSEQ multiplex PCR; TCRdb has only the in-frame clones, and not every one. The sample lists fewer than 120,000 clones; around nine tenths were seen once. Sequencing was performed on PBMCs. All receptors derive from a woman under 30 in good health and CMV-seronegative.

The CDR3 DNA reads TGTGCCAGCAGCGTACATGGAGCGGGGGGGAATTCGGGTGAGCAGTTCTTC. Its protein is CASSVHGAGGNSGEQFF. The chain links TRBV9 to TRBJ2-1, with 10 bases matching TRBD2. V was pared by 1 base and J by 9 bases, with 13 bases of the junction left unmatched. Germline V gene data show CDR1 as SGDLS and CDR2 as YYNGEE. This CDR3 has 17 residues.

CDR3 loop: CAISNQPGQGNTGELFF. CDR3 nucleotides: TGTGCCATCAGCAACCAACCGGGACAGGGGAACACCGGGGAGCTGTTTTTT. The chain carries TRBV10-3 and TRBJ2-2; 9 nucleotides align to TRBD1. CDR3 length: 17 amino acids. V shed 6 bases and J 1 base; nucleotides not matched to a gene: 9. Germline loops: CDR1 ENHRY, CDR2 SYGVKD.

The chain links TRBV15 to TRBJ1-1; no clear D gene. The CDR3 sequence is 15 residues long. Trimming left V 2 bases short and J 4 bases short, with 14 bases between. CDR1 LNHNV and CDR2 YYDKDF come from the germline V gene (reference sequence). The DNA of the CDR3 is TGTGCCACCAGCAGATTGAGAGGCGGGATCACTGAAGCTTTCTTT. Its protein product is CATSRLRGGITEAFF. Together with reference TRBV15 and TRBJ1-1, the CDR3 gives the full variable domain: DAMVIQNPRYQVTQFGKPVTLSCSQTLNHNVMYWYQQKSSQAPKLLFHYYDKDFNNEADTPDNFQSRRPNTSFCFLDIRSPGLGDTAMYLCATSRLRGGITEAFFGQGTRLTVV.

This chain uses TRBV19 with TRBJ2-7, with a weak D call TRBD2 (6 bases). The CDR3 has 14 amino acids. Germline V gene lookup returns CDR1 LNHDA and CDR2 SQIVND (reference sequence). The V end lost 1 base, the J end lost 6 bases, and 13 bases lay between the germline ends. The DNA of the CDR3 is TGTGCCAGTAGTATAGGCGGGAAGGAGGGCGAGCAGTACTTC. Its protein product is CASSIGGKEGEQYF.

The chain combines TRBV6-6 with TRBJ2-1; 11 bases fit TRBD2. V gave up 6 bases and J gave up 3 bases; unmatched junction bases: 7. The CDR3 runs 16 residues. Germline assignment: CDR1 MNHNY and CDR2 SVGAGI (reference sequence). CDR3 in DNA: TGTGCCAGCAGCATGACTAGCGGGACCCTCTACAATGAGCAGTTCTTC. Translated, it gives CASSMTSGTLYNEQFF.

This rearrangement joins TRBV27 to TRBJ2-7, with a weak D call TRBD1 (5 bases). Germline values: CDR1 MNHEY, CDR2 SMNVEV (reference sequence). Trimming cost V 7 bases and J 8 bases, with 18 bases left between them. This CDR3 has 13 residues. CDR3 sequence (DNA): TGTGCCAGCAAGGGTAGGGGTTACGTCAAGCAGTACTTC. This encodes CASKGRGYVKQYF.

In DNA form, the CDR3 reads TGTGCCAGCAGCAGAACAGGGCGAGAAGCTTTCTTT. Its protein is CASSRTGREAFF. This chain links TRBV9 with TRBJ1-1, with D maybe TRBD1 (6 bases). Germline V gene sequence: CDR1 SGDLS, CDR2 YYNGEE. This CDR3 contains 12 residues. The V and J ends lost 4 bases and 8 bases respectively, with 12 bases between them.

CDR3 sequence (DNA): TGTGCCACCAGCAGTTCATTAGGGGTGTCTTTCACCGGGGAGCTGTTTTTT. This translates into CATSSSLGVSFTGELFF. V usage is TRBV15 and J usage is TRBJ2-2; D might be TRBD1 (5 bases). This CDR3 contains 17 residues. The germline CDR1 and CDR2 sequences are LNHNV and YYDKDF (reference sequence). With 3 bases removed from V and 4 bases from J, the gap between germline ends came to 18 bases.

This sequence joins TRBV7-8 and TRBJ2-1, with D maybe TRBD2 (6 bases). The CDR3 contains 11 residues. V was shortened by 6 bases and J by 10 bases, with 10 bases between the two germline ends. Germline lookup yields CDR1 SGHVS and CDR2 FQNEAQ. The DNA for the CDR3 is TGTGCCAGCAGGTTGCGGGGAGAGCAGTTCTTC. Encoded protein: CASRLRGEQFF.